A selection of T cell receptor beta chains follows, all from one sample in a study of cytomegalovirus exposure and HLA in healthy donors. Using immunoSEQ multiplex PCR, the repertoire was profiled, and TCRdb retains in-frame clones only, with some absent. The sample carries 150,000 to 200,000 clones, around three quarters recorded once. Sample: PBMCs. These receptors all come from a man aged 50-60 years in good health and CMV-seropositive. Each CDR3 is given with its conserved first and last residue. The D gene is left open where the match is weak. Rows may omit the clone size; those that give it use once, few, many or a size class.

j_gene	d_gene	v_gene	abundance	CDR3aa	CDR3nt
TRBJ2-5	-	TRBV6-5	-	CASSNQGSETQYF	TGTGCCAGCAGTAATCAGGGCTCAGAGACCCAGTACTTC
TRBJ2-2	TRBD1	TRBV7-2	-	CASRGGSGGAGGELFF	TGTGCCAGCAGAGGGGGTTCAGGGGGCGCCGGCGGGGAGCTGTTTTTT
TRBJ2-7	-	TRBV6-5	few	CASSDLASEYEQYF	TGTGCCAGCAGTGACCTCGCCTCGGAGTACGAGCAGTACTTC
TRBJ1-5	TRBD1	TRBV5-5	-	CASSLILGQGRQPQHF	TGTGCCAGCAGCCTAATTCTGGGACAGGGGAGACAGCCCCAGCATTTT
TRBJ1-5	-	TRBV27	-	CASKQGNSNQPQHF	TGTGCCAGCAAACAGGGAAATAGCAATCAGCCCCAGCATTTT
TRBJ2-7	TRBD1	TRBV4-3	-	CASSQGHRGRDEQYF	TGCGCCAGCAGCCAAGGGCACAGGGGTAGAGACGAGCAGTACTTC
TRBJ2-5	-	TRBV11-2	-	CASSPLRGFRETQYF	TGTGCCAGCAGCCCTCTCCGAGGTTTCCGAGAGACCCAGTACTTC
TRBJ2-5	TRBD2	TRBV5-4	-	CASSLVGGQETQYF	TGTGCCAGCAGCTTGGTCGGGGGGCAAGAGACCCAGTACTTC
TRBJ1-2	TRBD1	TRBV27	once	CASRLTGGRYGYTF	TGTGCCAGCAGGTTGACAGGGGGCCGGTATGGCTACACCTTC
TRBJ1-5	TRBD1	TRBV29-1	-	CSGSGGWFDQPQHF	TGCAGCGGCTCAGGGGGGTGGTTCGATCAGCCCCAGCATTTT
TRBJ1-5	-	TRBV25-1	-	CASSEGLGLGNQPQHF	TGTGCCAGCAGTGAAGGACTAGGACTTGGCAATCAGCCCCAGCATTTT
TRBJ2-3	TRBD2	TRBV6-4	few	CASSDWAISGGVPDTQYF	TGTGCCAGCAGTGACTGGGCAATTAGCGGGGGGGTGCCAGATACGCAGTATTTT
TRBJ1-2	TRBD1	TRBV4-1	-	CASSQEDRVGYGYTF	TGCGCCAGCAGCCAAGAAGACAGGGTCGGCTATGGCTACACCTTC
TRBJ2-7	-	TRBV2	-	CASSAALRAEQYF	TGTGCCAGCAGTGCAGCGCTCAGGGCCGAGCAGTACTTC
TRBJ1-1	TRBD1	TRBV9	-	CASSLPGDTGGLAFF	TGTGCCAGCAGCCTCCCCGGGGACACAGGGGGCTTGGCTTTCTTT
TRBJ1-1	TRBD1	TRBV18	-	CASSSKTTQGVPEAFF	TGTGCCAGCTCATCAAAAACAACACAGGGGGTGCCTGAAGCTTTCTTT
TRBJ1-2	-	TRBV2	-	CARASGGDYGYTF	TGTGCCCGTGCGTCGGGAGGGGACTATGGCTACACCTTC
TRBJ1-2	TRBD1	TRBV29-1	-	CSAAGTGEYGYTF	TGCAGCGCCGCCGGGACAGGGGAATATGGCTACACCTTC
TRBJ2-1	TRBD2	TRBV7-2	-	CASSLLGGTSGFYNEQFF	TGTGCCAGCAGCCTCTTAGGGGGGACTAGCGGTTTCTACAATGAGCAGTTCTTC
TRBJ1-5	TRBD1	TRBV15	-	CATSRARTGGGNQPQHF	TGTGCCACCAGCAGAGCCCGGACAGGGGGGGGCAATCAGCCCCAGCATTTT
TRBJ2-7	TRBD2	TRBV7-8	-	CASSFDPPGTSGAYEQYF	TGTGCCAGCAGCTTCGACCCCCCCGGGACTAGCGGGGCCTACGAGCAGTACTTC
TRBJ1-6	TRBD1	TRBV28	few	CASSPGQNNSPLHF	TGTGCCAGCAGCCCGGGACAGAATAATTCACCCCTCCACTTT
TRBJ2-3	TRBD1	TRBV2	-	CASSVAGGIDTQYF	TGTGCCAGCAGTGTCGCAGGGGGTATAGATACGCAGTATTTT
TRBJ1-6	-	TRBV5-1	-	CASSLSPTERTNSPLHF	TGCGCCAGCAGCTTGTCTCCCACAGAGAGAACTAATTCACCCCTCCACTTT
TRBJ2-2	TRBD2	TRBV14	-	CASSPRGTGELFF	TGTGCCAGCAGCCCGCGGGGGACCGGGGAGCTGTTTTTT
TRBJ1-5	-	TRBV6-6	-	CASSYEGRQPQHF	TGTGCCAGCAGTTACGAGGGTCGTCAGCCCCAGCATTTT
TRBJ2-5	TRBD2	TRBV27	-	CASSPGLAWGQETQYF	TGTGCCAGCAGCCCCGGACTAGCCTGGGGGCAAGAGACCCAGTACTTC
TRBJ2-7	TRBD2	TRBV29-1	-	CSVPASGASSYEQYF	TGCAGCGTTCCGGCTAGCGGGGCGAGCTCCTACGAGCAGTACTTC
TRBJ2-7	TRBD2	TRBV6-5	-	CASSGTSGVLGEQYF	TGTGCCAGCAGCGGGACTAGCGGAGTCCTGGGGGAGCAGTACTTC
TRBJ2-7	TRBD2	TRBV5-5	-	CASSLIAGQVGYEQYF	TGTGCCAGCAGCTTGATAGCGGGGCAGGTAGGCTACGAGCAGTACTTC
TRBJ1-1	TRBD1	TRBV9	-	CASSSRDRGEAFF	TGTGCCAGCAGCTCCCGGGACAGGGGTGAAGCTTTCTTT
TRBJ2-1	-	TRBV19	-	CASSPLTSHPPYNEQFF	TGTGCCAGTAGTCCGCTTACTAGCCACCCCCCCTACAATGAGCAGTTCTTC
TRBJ1-5	-	TRBV11-2	-	CASSLNPTNQPQHF	TGTGCCAGCAGCTTAAACCCGACTAATCAGCCCCAGCATTTT
TRBJ2-1	-	TRBV18	-	CASSPSRDRYNEQFF	TGTGCCAGCTCACCAAGCCGGGATAGGTACAATGAGCAGTTCTTC
TRBJ2-7	TRBD1	TRBV6-1	few	CASSTGGGYEQYF	TGTGCCAGCAGTACAGGGGGCGGGTACGAGCAGTACTTC
TRBJ2-4	TRBD1	TRBV7-2	once	CASSVQGAAKNIQYF	TGTGCCAGCAGCGTACAGGGGGCGGCCAAAAACATTCAGTACTTC
TRBJ1-2	-	TRBV6-6	-	CASSYGTARYGYTF	TGTGCCAGCAGTTATGGTACAGCCCGCTATGGCTACACCTTC
TRBJ1-5	-	TRBV27	-	CASSFVPLDGDQPQHF	TGTGCCAGCAGTTTCGTACCCTTGGACGGGGATCAGCCCCAGCATTTT
TRBJ2-2	TRBD1	TRBV5-5	few	CASSLKLSRQGGELFF	TGTGCCAGCAGCTTGAAGCTCTCCCGACAGGGCGGGGAGCTGTTTTTT
TRBJ1-6	-	TRBV19	once	CASSIPGSSYNSPLHF	TGTGCCAGTAGTATACCGGGGAGCTCCTATAATTCACCCCTCCACTTT
TRBJ1-6	-	TRBV5-6	-	CASSLTVALFPLHF	TGTGCCAGCAGCTTGACGGTAGCCCTATTCCCCCTCCACTTT
TRBJ2-7	TRBD1	TRBV6-4	-	CASSMLRDRGHGEQYF	TGTGCCAGCAGTATGCTCCGGGACAGGGGGCACGGGGAGCAGTACTTC
TRBJ1-1	-	TRBV7-8	few	CASSPQVGGNTEAFF	TGTGCCAGCAGCCCCCAAGTGGGGGGAAACACTGAAGCTTTCTTT
TRBJ1-3	-	TRBV5-1	-	CASSSPQGNSGNTIYF	TGCGCCAGCAGCTCCCCCCAGGGAAACTCTGGAAACACCATATATTTT
TRBJ1-4	TRBD1	TRBV2	once	CASSETGQGEKLFF	TGTGCCAGCAGTGAAACGGGACAGGGTGAAAAACTGTTTTTT
TRBJ1-6	TRBD1	TRBV5-1	-	CASSPRQGANSPLHF	TGCGCCAGCAGCCCTCGACAGGGCGCCAATTCACCCCTCCACTTT
TRBJ2-5	TRBD1	TRBV9	-	CASSTQGQGHETQYF	TGTGCCAGCAGCACACAGGGACAGGGCCACGAGACCCAGTACTTC
TRBJ1-4	TRBD1	TRBV16	once	CASSQSGQGAPTEKLFF	TGTGCCAGCAGCCAATCGGGACAGGGGGCCCCGACTGAAAAACTGTTTTTT
TRBJ2-1	TRBD1	TRBV9	-	CASGRLQGEQFF	TGTGCCAGCGGCCGACTACAGGGGGAGCAGTTCTTC
TRBJ1-1	-	TRBV28	-	CASSLPQGIVAEAFF	TGTGCCAGCAGTCTACCTCAGGGGATCGTGGCTGAAGCTTTCTTT
TRBJ2-3	-	TRBV4-1	-	CASSQDTGGGSDTQYF	TGCGCCAGCAGCCAAGATACCGGAGGGGGCTCGGATACGCAGTATTTT
TRBJ1-1	-	TRBV10-3	-	CAISDSGVNTEAFF	TGTGCCATCAGTGATTCGGGGGTGAACACTGAAGCTTTCTTT
TRBJ1-2	TRBD1	TRBV7-2	-	CASSPGQGRYYGYTF	TGTGCCAGCAGCCCCGGACAGGGGAGGTACTATGGCTACACCTTC